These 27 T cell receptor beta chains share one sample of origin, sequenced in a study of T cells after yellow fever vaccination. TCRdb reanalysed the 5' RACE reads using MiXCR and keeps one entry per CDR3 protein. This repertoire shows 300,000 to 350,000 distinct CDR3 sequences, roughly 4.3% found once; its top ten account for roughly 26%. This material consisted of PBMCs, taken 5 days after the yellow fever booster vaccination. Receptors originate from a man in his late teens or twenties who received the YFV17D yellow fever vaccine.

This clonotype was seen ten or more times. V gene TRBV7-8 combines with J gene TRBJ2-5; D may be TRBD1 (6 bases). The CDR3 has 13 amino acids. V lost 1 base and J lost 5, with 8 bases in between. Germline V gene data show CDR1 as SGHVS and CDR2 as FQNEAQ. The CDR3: CASSLETGETQYF. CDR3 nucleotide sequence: TGTGCCAGCAGCTTAGAAACAGGGGAGACCCAGTACTTC.

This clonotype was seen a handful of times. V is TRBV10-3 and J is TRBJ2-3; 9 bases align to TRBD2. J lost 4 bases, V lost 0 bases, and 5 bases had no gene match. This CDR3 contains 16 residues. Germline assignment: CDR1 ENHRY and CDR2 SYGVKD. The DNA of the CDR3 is TGTGCCATCAGTGAGTCGCGGGGGGGCAGGGCAGATACGCAGTATTTT. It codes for CAISESRGGRADTQYF.

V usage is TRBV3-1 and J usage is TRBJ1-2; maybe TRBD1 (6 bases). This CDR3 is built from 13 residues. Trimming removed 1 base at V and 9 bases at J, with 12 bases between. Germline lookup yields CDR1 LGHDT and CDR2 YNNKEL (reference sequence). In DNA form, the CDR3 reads TGTGCCAGCAGCCAAGGAACAGGGTCCCGCTACACCTTC. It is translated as CASSQGTGSRYTF.

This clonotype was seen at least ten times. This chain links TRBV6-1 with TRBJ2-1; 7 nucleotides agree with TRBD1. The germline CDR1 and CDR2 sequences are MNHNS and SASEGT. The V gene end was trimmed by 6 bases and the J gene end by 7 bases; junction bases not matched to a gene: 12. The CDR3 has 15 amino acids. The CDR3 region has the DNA TGTGCCAGCAGCTCAAACCAACAGGGGTTGAATGAGCAGTTCTTC. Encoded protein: CASSSNQQGLNEQFF.

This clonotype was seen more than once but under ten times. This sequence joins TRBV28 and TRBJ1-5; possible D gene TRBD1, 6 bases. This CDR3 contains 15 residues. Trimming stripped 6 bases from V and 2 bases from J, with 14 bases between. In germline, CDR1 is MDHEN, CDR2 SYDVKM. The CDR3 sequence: CASSRYGTRNQPQHF. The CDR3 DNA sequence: TGTGCCAGCAGCAGATACGGGACACGCAATCAGCCCCAGCATTTT.

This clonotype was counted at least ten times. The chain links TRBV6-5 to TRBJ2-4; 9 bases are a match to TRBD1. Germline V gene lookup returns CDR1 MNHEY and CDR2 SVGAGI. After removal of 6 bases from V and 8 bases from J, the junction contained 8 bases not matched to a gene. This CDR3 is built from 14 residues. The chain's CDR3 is CASSPRTGEDIQYF. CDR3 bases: TGTGCCAGCAGCCCCAGGACAGGGGAAGACATTCAGTACTTC.

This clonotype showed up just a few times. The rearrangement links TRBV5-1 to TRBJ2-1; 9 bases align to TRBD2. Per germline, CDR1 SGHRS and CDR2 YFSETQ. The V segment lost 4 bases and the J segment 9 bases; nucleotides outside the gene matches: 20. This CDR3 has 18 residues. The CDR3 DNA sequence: TGCGCCAGCAGCGCCCAGAGACTAGCGGACATCCTAGGAAGTGAGCAGTTCTTC. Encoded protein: CASSAQRLADILGSEQFF.

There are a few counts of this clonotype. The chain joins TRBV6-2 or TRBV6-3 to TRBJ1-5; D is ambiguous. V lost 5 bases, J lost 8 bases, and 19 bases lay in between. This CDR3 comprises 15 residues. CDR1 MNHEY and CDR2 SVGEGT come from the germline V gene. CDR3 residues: CASSPPRPSPKPQHF. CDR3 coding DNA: TGTGCCAGCAGTCCTCCGAGGCCCTCCCCTAAGCCCCAGCATTTT.

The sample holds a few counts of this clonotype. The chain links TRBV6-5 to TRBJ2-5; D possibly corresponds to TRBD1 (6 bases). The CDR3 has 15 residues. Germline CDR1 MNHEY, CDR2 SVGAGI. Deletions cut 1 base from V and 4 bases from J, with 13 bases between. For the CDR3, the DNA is TGTGCCAGCAGTTACTGGGGGCACAGGAGAGAGACCCAGTACTTC. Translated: CASSYWGHRRETQYF.

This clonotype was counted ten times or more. This CDR3 reads CASSLGPGSNTGELFF. CDR3 DNA: TGTGCCAGCAGCCTAGGGCCAGGTTCGAACACCGGGGAGCTGTTTTTT. This chain connects TRBV5-6 to TRBJ2-2; D gene uncertain. The V gene's germline CDR1 is SGHDT and CDR2 YYEEEE. This CDR3 contains 16 residues. The V end was cut by 4 bases, the J end by 0 bases, with 13 bases between.

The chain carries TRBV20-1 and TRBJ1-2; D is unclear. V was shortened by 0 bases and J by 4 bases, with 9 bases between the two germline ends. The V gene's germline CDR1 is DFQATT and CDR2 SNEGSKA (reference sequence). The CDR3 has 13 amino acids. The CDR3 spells CSARDPSGYGYTF. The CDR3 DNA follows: TGCAGTGCTAGAGATCCCAGCGGCTATGGCTACACCTTC.

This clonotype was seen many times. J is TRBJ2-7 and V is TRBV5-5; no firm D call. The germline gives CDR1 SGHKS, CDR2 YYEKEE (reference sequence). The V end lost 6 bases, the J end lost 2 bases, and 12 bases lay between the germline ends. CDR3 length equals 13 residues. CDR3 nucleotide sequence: TGTGCCAGCAAAGAGACGGCTGCCTACGAGCAGTACTTC. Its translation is CASKETAAYEQYF. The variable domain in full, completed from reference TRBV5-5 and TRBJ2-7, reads DAGVTQSPTHLIKTRGQQVTLRCSPISGHKSVSWYQQVLGQGPQFIFQYYEKEERGRGNFPDRFSARQFPNYSSELNVNALLLGDSALYLCASKETAAYEQYFGPGTRLTVT.

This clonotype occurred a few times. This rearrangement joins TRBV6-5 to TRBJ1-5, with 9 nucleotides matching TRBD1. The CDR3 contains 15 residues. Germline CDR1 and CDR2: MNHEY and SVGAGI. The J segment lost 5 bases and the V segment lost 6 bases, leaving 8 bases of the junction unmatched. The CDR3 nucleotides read TGTGCCAGCAGCCCACAGGGGGCAAGGGATCAGCCCCAGCATTTT. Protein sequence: CASSPQGARDQPQHF.

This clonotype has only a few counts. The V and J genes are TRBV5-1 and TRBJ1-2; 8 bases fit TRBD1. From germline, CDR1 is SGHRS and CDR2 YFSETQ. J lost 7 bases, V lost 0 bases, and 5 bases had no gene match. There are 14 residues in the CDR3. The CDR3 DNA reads TGCGCCAGCAGCTTGGAACAGGGGGAAGGTGGCTACACCTTC. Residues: CASSLEQGEGGYTF.

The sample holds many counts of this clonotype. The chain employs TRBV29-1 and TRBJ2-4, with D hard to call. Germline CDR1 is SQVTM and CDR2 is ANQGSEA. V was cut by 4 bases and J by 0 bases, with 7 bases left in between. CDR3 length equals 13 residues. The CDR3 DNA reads TGCAGCGTTGCTGGTAGAGCCAAAAACATTCAGTACTTC. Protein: CSVAGRAKNIQYF.

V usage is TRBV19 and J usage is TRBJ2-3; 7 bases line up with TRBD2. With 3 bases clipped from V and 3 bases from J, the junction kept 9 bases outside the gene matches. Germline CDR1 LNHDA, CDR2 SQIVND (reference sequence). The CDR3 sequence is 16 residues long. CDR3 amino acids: CASSMVAGGVTDTQYF. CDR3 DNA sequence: TGTGCCAGTAGTATGGTAGCGGGCGGAGTTACAGATACGCAGTATTTT.

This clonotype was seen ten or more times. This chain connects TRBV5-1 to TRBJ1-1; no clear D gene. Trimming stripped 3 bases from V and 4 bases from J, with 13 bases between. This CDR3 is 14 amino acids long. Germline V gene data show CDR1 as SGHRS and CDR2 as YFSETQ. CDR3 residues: CASSSDPSGTEAFF. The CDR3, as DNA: TGCGCCAGCAGCTCTGATCCTTCGGGCACTGAAGCTTTCTTT.

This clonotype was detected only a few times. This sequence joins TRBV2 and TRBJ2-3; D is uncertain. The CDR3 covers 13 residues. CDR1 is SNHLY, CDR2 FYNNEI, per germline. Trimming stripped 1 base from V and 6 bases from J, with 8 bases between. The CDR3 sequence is CASSEVPGDTQYF. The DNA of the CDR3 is TGTGCCAGCAGTGAAGTCCCCGGGGATACGCAGTATTTT.

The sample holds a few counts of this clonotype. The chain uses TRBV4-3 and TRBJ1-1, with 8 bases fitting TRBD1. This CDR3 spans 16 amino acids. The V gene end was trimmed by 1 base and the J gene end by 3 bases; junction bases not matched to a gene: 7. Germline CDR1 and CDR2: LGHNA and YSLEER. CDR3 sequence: CASSQAFQQGDTEAFF. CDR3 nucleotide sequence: TGCGCCAGCAGCCAAGCCTTCCAACAGGGGGACACTGAAGCTTTCTTT.

CDR3 sequence: CASSLGEGGTEAFF. In DNA, the CDR3 is TGTGCCAGCAGCTTGGGCGAAGGAGGGACGGAAGCTTTCTTT. The chain couples TRBV7-2 to TRBJ1-1; D may be TRBD1 (5 bases). The ends were cut back, 3 bases at V and 8 bases at J, with 16 bases in the middle. CDR1 is SGHTA, CDR2 FQGNSA, per germline. This CDR3 spans 14 amino acids.

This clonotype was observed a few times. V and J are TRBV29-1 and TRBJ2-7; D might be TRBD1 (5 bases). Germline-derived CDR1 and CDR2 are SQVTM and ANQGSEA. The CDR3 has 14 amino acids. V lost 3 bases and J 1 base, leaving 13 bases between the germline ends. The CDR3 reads CSVELGVGSYEQYF. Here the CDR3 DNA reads TGCAGCGTTGAGTTAGGGGTTGGGTCCTACGAGCAGTACTTC.

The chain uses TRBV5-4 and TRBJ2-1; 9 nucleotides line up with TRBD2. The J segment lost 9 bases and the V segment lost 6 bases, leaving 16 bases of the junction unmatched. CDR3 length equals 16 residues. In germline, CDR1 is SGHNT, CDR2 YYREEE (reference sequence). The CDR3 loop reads CASNPLGAGGLGEQFF. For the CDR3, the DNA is TGTGCCAGCAACCCTTTGGGGGCGGGGGGGCTCGGTGAGCAGTTCTTC.

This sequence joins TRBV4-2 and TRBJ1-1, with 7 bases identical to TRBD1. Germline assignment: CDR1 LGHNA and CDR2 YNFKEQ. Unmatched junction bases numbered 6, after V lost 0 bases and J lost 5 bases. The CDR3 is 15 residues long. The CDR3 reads CASSQEVGGRTEAFF. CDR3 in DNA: TGTGCCAGCAGCCAAGAAGTAGGGGGCAGGACTGAAGCTTTCTTT.

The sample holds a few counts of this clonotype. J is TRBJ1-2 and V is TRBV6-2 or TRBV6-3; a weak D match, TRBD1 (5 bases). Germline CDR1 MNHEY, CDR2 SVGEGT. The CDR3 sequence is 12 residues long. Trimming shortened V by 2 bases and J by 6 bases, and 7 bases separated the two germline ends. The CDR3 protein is CASSYGQDGYTF. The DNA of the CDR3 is TGTGCCAGCAGTTACGGACAAGATGGCTACACCTTC.

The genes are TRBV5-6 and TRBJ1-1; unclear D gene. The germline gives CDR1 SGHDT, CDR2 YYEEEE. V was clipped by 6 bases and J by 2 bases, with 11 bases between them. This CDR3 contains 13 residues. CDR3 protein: CASNLQVNTEAFF. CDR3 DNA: TGTGCCAGCAACCTCCAGGTAAACACTGAAGCTTTCTTT.

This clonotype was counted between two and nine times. The CDR3 protein is CASSLTSGGKTQYF. In DNA, the CDR3 is TGTGCCAGCAGCTTGACTAGCGGGGGAAAGACCCAGTACTTC. The chain carries TRBV5-6 and TRBJ2-5; 11 bases match TRBD2. V dropped 1 base and J dropped 6; count of bases not matched to a gene: 2. Germline values: CDR1 SGHDT, CDR2 YYEEEE. The CDR3 is made up of 14 amino acids.

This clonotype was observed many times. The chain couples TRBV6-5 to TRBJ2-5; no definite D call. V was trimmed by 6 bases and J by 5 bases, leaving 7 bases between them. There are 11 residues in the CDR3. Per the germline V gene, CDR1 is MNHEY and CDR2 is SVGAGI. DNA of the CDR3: TGTGCCAGCAGGGCCGTCGAGACCCAGTACTTC. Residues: CASRAVETQYF.